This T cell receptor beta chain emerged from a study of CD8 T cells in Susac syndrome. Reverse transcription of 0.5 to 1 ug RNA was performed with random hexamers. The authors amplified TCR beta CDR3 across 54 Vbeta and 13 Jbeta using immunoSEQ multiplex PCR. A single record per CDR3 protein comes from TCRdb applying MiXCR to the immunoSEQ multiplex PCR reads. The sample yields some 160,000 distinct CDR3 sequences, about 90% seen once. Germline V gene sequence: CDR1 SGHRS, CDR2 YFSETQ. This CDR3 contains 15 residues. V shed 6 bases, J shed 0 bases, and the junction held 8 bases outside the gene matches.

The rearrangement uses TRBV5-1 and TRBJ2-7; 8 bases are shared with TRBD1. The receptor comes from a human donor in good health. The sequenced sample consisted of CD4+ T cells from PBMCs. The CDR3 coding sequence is TGCGCCAGCACTTTCGGACAGGGCCACTCCTACGAGCAGTACTTC. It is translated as CASTFGQGHSYEQYF.